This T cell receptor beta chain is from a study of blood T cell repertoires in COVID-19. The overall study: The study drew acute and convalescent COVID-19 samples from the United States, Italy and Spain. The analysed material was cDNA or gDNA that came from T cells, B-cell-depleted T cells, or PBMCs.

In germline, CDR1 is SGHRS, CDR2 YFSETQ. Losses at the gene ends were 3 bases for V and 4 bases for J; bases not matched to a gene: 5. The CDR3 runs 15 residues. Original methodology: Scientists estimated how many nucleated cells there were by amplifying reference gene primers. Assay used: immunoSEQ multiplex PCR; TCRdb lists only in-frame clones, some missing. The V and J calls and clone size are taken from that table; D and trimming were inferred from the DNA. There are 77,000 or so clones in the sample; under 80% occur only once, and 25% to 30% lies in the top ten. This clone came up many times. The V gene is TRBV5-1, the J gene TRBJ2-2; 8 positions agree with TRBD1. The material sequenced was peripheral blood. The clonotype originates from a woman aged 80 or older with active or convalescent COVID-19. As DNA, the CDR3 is TGCGCCAGCAGCTCCTCGACAGGGGCCACCGGGGAGCTGTTTTTT. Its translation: CASSSSTGATGELFF.